The rows below give T cell receptor beta chains drawn from one sample of a study of molecular identifiers for immune sequencing clone quantification. TCRdb recomputed calls from the PCR reads with MiXCR, one row per CDR3 protein. The repertoire holds just over 95,000 distinct CDR3 sequences, with roughly 24% as singletons. Sequenced sample: naive CD8+ T cells from blood, with Jurkat cell RNA spiked in. The receptor set was obtained from a human donor in good health. Some libraries in this study had Jurkat cell RNA spiked in. CDR3s include the opening cysteine and the closing phenylalanine or tryptophan. A D gene is named only where the DNA matches it firmly. Expanded clones get a size class; other rows say once, few or many, or leave the size out.

TRBJ1-1	TRBV9	-	-	CASSVGDTYTEAFF	TGTGCCAGCAGCGTAGGGGACACCTACACTGAAGCTTTCTTT
TRBJ2-7	TRBV6-5	many	-	CASRDSYEQYF	TGTGCCAGCAGAGACAGCTACGAGCAGTACTTC
TRBJ2-7	TRBV7-6	-	-	CASSPGASMGHEQYF	TGTGCCAGCAGCCCCGGGGCTAGTATGGGACACGAGCAGTACTTC
TRBJ1-5	TRBV4-2	many	TRBD1	CASSQDWGQGDQPQHF	TGTGCCAGCAGCCAAGATTGGGGACAGGGAGATCAGCCCCAGCATTTT
TRBJ2-3	TRBV7-9	many	-	CASSLVDSTDTQYF	TGTGCCAGCAGCTTAGTAGACAGCACAGATACGCAGTATTTT
TRBJ1-1	TRBV29-1	-	-	CSVEDGNTEAFF	TGCAGCGTTGAAGACGGGAATACTGAAGCTTTCTTT
TRBJ2-1	TRBV7-9	many	-	CASSLARQGYNEQFF	TGTGCCAGCAGCTTGGCCCGGCAGGGGTACAATGAGCAGTTCTTC
TRBJ2-7	TRBV4-3	many	-	CASSQDGTRSYEQYF	TGCGCCAGCAGCCAAGATGGGACGCGGTCCTACGAGCAGTACTTC
TRBJ2-5	TRBV7-2	many	-	CASSLGGGQETQYF	TGTGCCAGCAGCTTAGGGGGTGGACAAGAGACCCAGTACTTC
TRBJ2-7	TRBV28	many	-	CASSYSPGAPYEQYF	TGTGCCAGCAGTTACAGCCCCGGAGCCCCCTACGAGCAGTACTTC
TRBJ2-7	TRBV7-9	many	TRBD1	CASSSSLRTGGYEQYF	TGTGCCAGCAGCTCTAGCCTAAGGACAGGGGGCTACGAGCAGTACTTC
TRBJ1-3	TRBV19	many	-	CASRGRYSGNTIYF	TGTGCCAGTAGGGGCAGATACTCTGGAAACACCATATATTTT
TRBJ2-7	TRBV29-1	many	-	CSVGNRGSSYEQYF	TGCAGCGTTGGGAACAGAGGGAGCTCCTACGAGCAGTACTTC
TRBJ1-1	TRBV19	-	TRBD1	CASSPDRVENTEAFF	TGTGCCAGTAGTCCCGACAGGGTCGAGAACACTGAAGCTTTCTTT
TRBJ2-2	TRBV7-6	few	TRBD2	CASSSILAGANTGELFF	TGTGCCAGCAGCAGCATCTTAGCGGGGGCCAACACCGGGGAGCTGTTTTTT
TRBJ2-5	TRBV6-5	many	TRBD2	CASSYVAGGQETQYF	TGTGCCAGCAGTTACGTGGCGGGGGGACAAGAGACCCAGTACTTC
TRBJ2-2	TRBV27	many	TRBD1	CASSLPTGTNTGELFF	TGTGCCAGCAGTTTACCGACAGGGACGAACACCGGGGAGCTGTTTTTT
TRBJ2-3	TRBV7-9	many	TRBD2	CASSARASGFLTDTQYF	TGTGCCAGCAGTGCGCGGGCTAGCGGTTTTCTCACAGATACGCAGTATTTT
TRBJ1-3	TRBV29-1	-	-	CSARYGASSGNTIYF	TGCAGCGCTCGCTACGGCGCAAGCTCTGGAAACACCATATATTTT
TRBJ2-1	TRBV6-5	many	-	CASSYSGPGAEQFF	TGTGCCAGCAGTTACTCCGGCCCCGGGGCTGAGCAGTTCTTC
TRBJ2-5	TRBV7-2	many	-	CASSLGGGIQETQYF	TGTGCCAGCAGCTTAGGAGGGGGAATCCAAGAGACCCAGTACTTC
TRBJ1-3	TRBV7-2	many	-	CASSLIPGPQVGNTIYF	TGTGCCAGCAGCTTAATTCCGGGACCCCAAGTTGGAAACACCATATATTTT
TRBJ2-4	TRBV18	many	-	CASSPPGDSSIGIQYF	TGTGCCAGCTCACCACCCGGCGACTCCTCTATAGGCATTCAGTACTTC
TRBJ2-3	TRBV6-5	many	-	CASTERLGGTDTQYF	TGTGCCAGCACCGAAAGGCTCGGGGGCACAGATACGCAGTATTTT
TRBJ1-6	TRBV4-3	few	-	CASSQDRLVKMSSYNSPLHF	TGCGCCAGCAGCCAAGATAGGCTGGTGAAGATGAGCTCCTATAATTCACCCCTCCACTTT
TRBJ2-5	TRBV7-8	-	TRBD2	CASSFWTSGGAETQYF	TGTGCCAGCAGCTTTTGGACTAGCGGGGGGGCAGAGACCCAGTACTTC
TRBJ2-3	TRBV7-2	many	-	CASSVLAFSDTQYF	TGTGCCAGCAGCGTTCTAGCTTTCTCGGATACGCAGTATTTT
TRBJ2-6	TRBV4-3	many	-	CASSQDPTKPGANVLTF	TGCGCCAGCAGCCAAGACCCCACAAAGCCTGGGGCCAACGTCCTGACTTTC
TRBJ2-3	TRBV29-1	many	-	CSVDLDSASTDTQYF	TGCAGCGTTGATCTGGACAGCGCAAGCACAGATACGCAGTATTTT
TRBJ1-3	TRBV5-1	many	-	CASTRDIASSGNTIYF	TGCGCCAGCACGCGGGACATAGCCTCCTCTGGAAACACCATATATTTT
TRBJ2-3	TRBV12-3/TRBV12-4	-	TRBD1	CARRAGGWVDTQCF	TGTGCCCGCCGCGCAGGGGGCTGGGTAGATACGCAGTGTTTT
TRBJ2-7	TRBV29-1	-	-	CSAMTGSYEQYF	TGCAGCGCCATGACCGGATCCTACGAGCAGTACTTC
TRBJ2-7	TRBV6-5	many	TRBD2	CASSIAGGSYEQYF	TGTGCCAGCAGTATAGCGGGAGGCTCCTACGAGCAGTACTTC
TRBJ2-7	TRBV11-2	-	-	CANSPLQGGTFNDEPYF	TGTGCCAACAGCCCCCTCCAAGGGGGAACCTTTAATGACGAGCCGTACTTC
TRBJ1-3	TRBV10-2	few	-	CASRPILTGIGNTIYF	TGCGCCAGCAGACCCATACTTACAGGGATTGGAAACACCATATATTTT
TRBJ2-5	TRBV4-1	many	-	CASSQEGGSQETQYF	TGCGCCAGCAGCCAAGAAGGGGGGAGCCAAGAGACCCAGTACTTC
TRBJ1-4	TRBV7-9	many	TRBD1	CASSRTGGDEKLFF	TGTGCCAGCAGCAGGACAGGGGGCGATGAAAAACTGTTTTTT
TRBJ2-7	TRBV3-1	few	TRBD1	CASSQAGQGPYEQYF	TGTGCCAGCAGCCAGGCGGGACAGGGTCCCTACGAGCAGTACTTC
TRBJ2-5	TRBV20-1	many	-	CSARDPGQETQYF	TGCAGTGCTAGAGATCCAGGGCAAGAGACCCAGTACTTC
TRBJ2-7	TRBV6-2/TRBV6-3	few	-	CASSYGLAGSYEQYF	TGTGCCAGCAGTTACGGCCTAGCAGGTTCCTACGAGCAGTACTTC
TRBJ2-7	TRBV6-2/TRBV6-3	-	TRBD1	CASSSLMTPRTGGSYEQYF	TGTGCCAGCAGTTCCCTGATGACCCCGCGGACAGGGGGATCCTACGAGCAGTACTTC
TRBJ2-2	TRBV9	many	-	CASSVGSPTGIGAGELFF	TGTGCCAGCAGCGTAGGGTCCCCCACTGGGATTGGAGCCGGGGAGCTGTTTTTT
TRBJ2-1	TRBV28	-	-	CASTTLFGKVSGGVFINEQFF	TGTGCCAGCACCACTTTGTTCGGGAAGGTTAGCGGAGGGGTTTTTATCAATGAGCAGTTCTTC
TRBJ2-7	TRBV27	many	TRBD2	CASSLSGGRGAEQYF	TGTGCCAGCAGTTTATCGGGCGGGAGAGGGGCTGAGCAGTACTTC
TRBJ1-5	TRBV23-1	few	-	CASSKGSRSNQPQHF	TGCGCCAGCAGCAAAGGGTCGAGAAGCAATCAGCCCCAGCATTTT
TRBJ1-2	TRBV13	many	-	CASSLGSAYGYTF	TGTGCCAGCAGCTTAGGATCCGCTTATGGCTACACCTTC
TRBJ1-5	TRBV7-2	many	-	CASSFTGYSNQPQHF	TGTGCCAGCAGCTTTACAGGTTATAGCAATCAGCCCCAGCATTTT
TRBJ2-1	TRBV19	-	TRBD2	CASSISPLPGGYNEQFF	TGTGCCAGTAGTATAAGCCCACTTCCGGGAGGCTACAATGAGCAGTTCTTC
TRBJ2-1	TRBV5-1	many	-	CASSLGGGDEQFF	TGCGCCAGCAGCTTGGGAGGGGGGGATGAGCAGTTCTTC
TRBJ1-6	TRBV28	many	TRBD1	CASSSLTGNNSPLHF	TGTGCCAGCAGTTCCCTGACAGGGAATAATTCACCCCTCCACTTT
TRBJ1-1	TRBV6-2/TRBV6-3	-	TRBD1	CACGNWDSRMNTEAFF	TGTGCCTGCGGAAACTGGGACAGTCGGATGAACACTGAAGCTTTCTTT